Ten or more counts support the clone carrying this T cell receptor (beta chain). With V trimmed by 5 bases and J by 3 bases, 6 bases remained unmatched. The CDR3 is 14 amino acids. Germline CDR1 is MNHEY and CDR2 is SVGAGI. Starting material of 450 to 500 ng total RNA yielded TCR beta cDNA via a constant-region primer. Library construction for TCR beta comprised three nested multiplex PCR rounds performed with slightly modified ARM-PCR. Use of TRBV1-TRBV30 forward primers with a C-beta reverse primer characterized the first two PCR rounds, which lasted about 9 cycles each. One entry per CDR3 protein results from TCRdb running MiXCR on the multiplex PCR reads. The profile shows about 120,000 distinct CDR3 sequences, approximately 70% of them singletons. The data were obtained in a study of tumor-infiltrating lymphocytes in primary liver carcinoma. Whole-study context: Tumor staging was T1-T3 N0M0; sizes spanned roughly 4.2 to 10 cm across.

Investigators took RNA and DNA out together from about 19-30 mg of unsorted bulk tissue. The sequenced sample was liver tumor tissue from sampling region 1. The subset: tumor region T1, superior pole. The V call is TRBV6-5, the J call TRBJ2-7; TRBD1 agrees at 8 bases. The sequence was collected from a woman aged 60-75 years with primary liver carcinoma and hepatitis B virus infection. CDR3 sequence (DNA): TGTGCCAGCAGTCGACAGGGGCCACTCTACGAGCAGTACTTC. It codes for CASSRQGPLYEQYF.